The entry below gives a single T cell receptor beta chain sequence along with its context. The investigators amplified TCR beta CDR3 regions from RNA transcripts. HTBI primers were employed in a first-round RT-PCR of the TCR CDR3. TCRdb re-called the multiplex PCR reads with MiXCR, one entry per CDR3 protein. Of about 720,000 distinct CDR3 sequences listed, roughly a sixth are singletons. The data are from a study of T cells in Graves' hyperthyroidism and ophthalmopathy. This clonotype was obtained from a woman between 50 and 59 years old with Graves' hyperthyroidism that later progressed to Graves' ophthalmopathy. The specimen was blood.

CDR3 nucleotides: TGCAGTGCTAGAGACAATGGAAACACCATATATTTT. Its translation is CSARDNGNTIYF. The rearrangement uses TRBV20-1 and TRBJ1-3; D is undetermined. Germline V CDR1 and CDR2: DFQATT, SNEGSKA (reference sequence). The CDR3 runs to 12 residues. Trimming took off 0 bases at V and 3 bases at J, with 3 bases between the two ends.